The sample holds many counts of the clone carrying this T cell receptor (beta chain). Its antigen is unknown. The repertoire came from unfractionated whole blood and reflected all unsorted peripheral T cells. V lost 4 bases to trimming and J lost 0 bases, with 10 bases between them. Germline CDR1 and CDR2: MDHEN and SYDVKM. This CDR3 comprises 15 residues. About 500 ng RNA was reverse transcribed with alpha and beta constant-region primers. Separate chain-specific third strand synthesis with multiplexing indices produced the alpha and beta libraries. TCRdb redid the calling of the 5' RACE reads with MiXCR, one entry per CDR3 protein. The table includes fewer than 11,000 distinct CDR3 sequences, over 4.5% detected once. This record belongs to a study of HIV-infected patients and healthy controls. Notes on the study in general: Significant mean usage differences between HIV-infected patients and controls involved eight alpha and eight beta V genes. MAIT alpha-chain CDR3s were frequent in healthy controls, depleted in HIV+.

The material sequenced was blood, taken before antiretroviral therapy. This sequence joins TRBV28 and TRBJ1-5; D is uncertain. This TCR was sampled from an adult with HIV infection. CDR3 sequence reads: CASSSPMDSNQPQHF. The CDR3 nucleotides are TGTGCCAGCAGTTCCCCAATGGATAGCAATCAGCCCCAGCATTTT.